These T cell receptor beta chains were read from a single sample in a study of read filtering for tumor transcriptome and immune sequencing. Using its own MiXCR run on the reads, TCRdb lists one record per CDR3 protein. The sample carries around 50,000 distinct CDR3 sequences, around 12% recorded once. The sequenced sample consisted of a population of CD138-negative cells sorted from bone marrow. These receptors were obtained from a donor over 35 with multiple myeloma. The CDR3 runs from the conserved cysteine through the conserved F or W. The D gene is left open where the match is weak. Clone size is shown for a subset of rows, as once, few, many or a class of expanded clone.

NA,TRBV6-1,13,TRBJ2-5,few,CASSVETKDTQYF,TGTGCCAGCAGTGTCGAGACCAAAGACACCCAGTACTTC
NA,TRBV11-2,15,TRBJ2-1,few,CASSLDFRASLEQFF,TGTGCCAGCAGCTTAGATTTCCGAGCCTCCTTGGAGCAGTTCTTC
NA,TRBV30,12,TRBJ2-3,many,CAWSLQADTQYF,TGTGCCTGGAGTTTACAGGCAGATACGCAGTATTTT
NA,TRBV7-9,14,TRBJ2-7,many,CASNRGSSSYEQYF,TGTGCCAGCAATCGGGGGTCTAGCTCCTACGAGCAGTACTTC
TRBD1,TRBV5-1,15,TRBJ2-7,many,CASSLRGTGDDEQYF,TGCGCCAGCAGCTTGCGTGGGACAGGGGACGACGAGCAGTACTTC
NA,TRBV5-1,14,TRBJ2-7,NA,CASVHGDGGNEQYF,TGCGCCAGCGTCCACGGGGACGGGGGCAACGAGCAGTACTTC
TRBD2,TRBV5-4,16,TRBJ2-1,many,CASSKPTRGAGNEQFF,TGTGCCAGCAGCAAACCCACGCGGGGGGCAGGCAATGAGCAGTTCTTC
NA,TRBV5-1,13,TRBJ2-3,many,CASSRQVEDTQYF,TGCGCCAGCAGCCGACAGGTAGAAGATACGCAGTATTTT
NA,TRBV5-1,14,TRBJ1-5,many,CASSRGDSNQPQHF,TGCGCCAGCAGCCGGGGGGATAGCAATCAGCCCCAGCATTTT
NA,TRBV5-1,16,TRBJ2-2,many,CASRMVRGGVTGELFF,TGCGCCAGCAGAATGGTCCGGGGCGGGGTCACCGGGGAGCTGTTTTTT
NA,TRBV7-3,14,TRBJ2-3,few,CASSLTPQPDTQYF,TGTGCCAGCAGCTTAACCCCCCAGCCAGATACGCAGTATTTT
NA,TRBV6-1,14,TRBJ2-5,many,CASSEAGVAKTQYF,TGTGCCAGCAGTGAAGCGGGGGTGGCGAAGACCCAGTACTTC
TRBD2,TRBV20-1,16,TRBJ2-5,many,CSAREVGGGFQETQYF,TGCAGTGCTAGAGAGGTTGGCGGGGGGTTCCAAGAGACCCAGTACTTC
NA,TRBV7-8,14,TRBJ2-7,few,CASSPQGNSYEQYF,TGTGCCAGCAGCCCGCAGGGAAACTCCTACGAGCAGTACTTC
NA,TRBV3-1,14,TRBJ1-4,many,CASSFRRTNEKLFF,TGTGCCAGCAGCTTTAGACGGACTAATGAAAAACTGTTTTTT
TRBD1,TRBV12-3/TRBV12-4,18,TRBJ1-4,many,CASSAYRDRRLTNEKLFF,TGTGCCAGCAGCGCATACCGGGACAGGAGGCTCACTAATGAAAAACTGTTTTTT
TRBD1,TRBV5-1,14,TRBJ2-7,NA,CASSSGTGNDEQYF,TGCGCCAGCAGCTCGGGGACAGGGAACGACGAGCAGTACTTC
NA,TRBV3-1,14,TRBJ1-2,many,CASSQDRGNYGYTF,TGTGCCAGCAGCCAAGACCGGGGGAACTATGGCTACACCTTC
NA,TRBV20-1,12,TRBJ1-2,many,CSERRVNYGYTF,TGCAGTGAGAGGAGGGTTAACTATGGCTACACCTTC
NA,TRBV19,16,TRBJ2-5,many,CASSIPGATGQETQYF,TGTGCCAGTAGTATCCCCGGGGCCACCGGGCAAGAGACCCAGTACTTC
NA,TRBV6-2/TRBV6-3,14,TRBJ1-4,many,CASRTGTGNEKLFF,TGTGCCAGCAGAACCGGGACGGGGAATGAAAAACTGTTTTTT
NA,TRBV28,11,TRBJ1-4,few,CATARGEKLFF,TGTGCCACCGCGAGGGGTGAAAAACTGTTTTTT
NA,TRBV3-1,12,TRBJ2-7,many,CASSQDPRGQYF,TGTGCCAGCAGCCAAGATCCCCGGGGGCAGTACTTC
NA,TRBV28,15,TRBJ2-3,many,CASTNPARAGDTQYF,TGTGCCAGCACCAATCCTGCCAGGGCTGGAGATACGCAGTATTTT
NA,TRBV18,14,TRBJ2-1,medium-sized,CASSRGGSYNEQFF,TGTGCCAGCTCACGAGGGGGTTCCTACAATGAGCAGTTCTTC
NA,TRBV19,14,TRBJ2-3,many,CASTRRPATDTQYF,TGTGCCAGTACCCGACGCCCGGCCACAGATACGCAGTATTTT
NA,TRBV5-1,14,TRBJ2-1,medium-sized,CASSFETPEDEQFF,TGCGCCAGCAGCTTCGAGACTCCAGAGGATGAGCAGTTCTTC
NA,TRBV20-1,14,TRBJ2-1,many,CSARDPSLGNEQFF,TGCAGTGCTAGAGATCCTTCCCTCGGCAATGAGCAGTTCTTC